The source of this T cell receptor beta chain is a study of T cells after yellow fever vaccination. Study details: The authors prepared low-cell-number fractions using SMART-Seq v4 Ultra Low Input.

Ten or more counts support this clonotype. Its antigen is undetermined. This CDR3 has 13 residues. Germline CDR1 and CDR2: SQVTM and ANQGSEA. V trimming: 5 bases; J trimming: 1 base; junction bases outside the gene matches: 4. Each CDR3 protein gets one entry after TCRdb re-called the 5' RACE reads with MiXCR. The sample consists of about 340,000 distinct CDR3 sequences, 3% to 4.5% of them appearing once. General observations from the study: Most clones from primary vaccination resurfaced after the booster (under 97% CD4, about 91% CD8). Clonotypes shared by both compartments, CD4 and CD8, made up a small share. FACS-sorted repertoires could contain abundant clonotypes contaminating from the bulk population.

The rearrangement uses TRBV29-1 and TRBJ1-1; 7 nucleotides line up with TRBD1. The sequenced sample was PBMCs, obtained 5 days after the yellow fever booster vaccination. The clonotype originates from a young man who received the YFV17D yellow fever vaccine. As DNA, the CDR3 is TGCAGCGTTACCCGACAGGGGAACACTGAAGCTTTCTTT. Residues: CSVTRQGNTEAFF.